The rows below give T cell receptor beta chains drawn from one sample of a study of blood T cell repertoires in COVID-19. The assay was immunoSEQ multiplex PCR, and TCRdb's table has in-frame clones only and misses some. The data show 310,000 or so clones, about 90% seen once. Specimen: peripheral blood. The receptors here all came from a man younger than 30 who had recovered from COVID-19. Both conserved end residues are part of each CDR3. Fields, in order: J gene, V gene, CDR3 protein.

>TRBJ2-7|TRBV5-4
CASSLAGAGAEYEQYF
>TRBJ1-1|TRBV10-3
CAMREGGVTEAFF
>TRBJ2-3|TRBV5-1
CASSPTSGRADTQYF
>TRBJ2-3|TRBV7-9
CASSWGTGETDTQYF
>TRBJ2-1|TRBV3-1/TRBV3-2
CASSQQTAGDEQFF
>TRBJ1-3|TRBV3-1/TRBV3-2
CASSYSSGNTIYF
>TRBJ2-3|TRBV29-1
CSVEEGVAPSTDTQYF
>TRBJ2-1|TRBV2
CASSGVGLAGVYNEQFF
>TRBJ2-2|TRBV6-5
CASSFSTGELFF
>TRBJ1-1|TRBV18
CASSPPGQSTEAFF
>TRBJ1-5|TRBV4-1
CASSQVDGGTQPQHF
>TRBJ1-1|TRBV5-1
CASSLAGHQNTEAFF
>TRBJ1-4|TRBV12-3/TRBV12-4
CASSLNNEKLFF
>TRBJ1-6|TRBV23-1
CASTRGVSSYNSPLHF
>TRBJ2-1|TRBV9
CASSAGTIPYNEQFF
>TRBJ1-2|TRBV6-5
CASSYSGDYGYTF
>TRBJ1-2|TRBV6-5
CASSYSMAGDGYTF
>TRBJ1-2|TRBV6-1
CASSEVQLNNYGYTF
>TRBJ2-7|TRBV6-5
CASSSGAREQYF
>TRBJ1-6|TRBV9
CASSPTGNSPLHF
>TRBJ2-5|TRBV12-3/TRBV12-4
CASSSPGPETQYF
>TRBJ1-1|TRBV19
CASSTRQVNTEAFF
>TRBJ2-7|TRBV6-5
CASSYRGLAGVHF
>TRBJ1-4|TRBV5-1
CASSWGETVNEKLFF
>TRBJ1-1|TRBV27
CASSLRGRRAFF
>TRBJ2-7|TRBV7-6
CASSVQLAGPYEQYF
>TRBJ1-3|TRBV9
CASSVEPGGTGNTIYF
>TRBJ2-1|TRBV4-2
CASSQKEGTSGYNEQFF
>TRBJ2-7|TRBV19
CASSTVGEGRYEQYF
>TRBJ2-7|TRBV11-2
CASSFSVYEQYF
>TRBJ1-6|TRBV6-5
CASITYYNSPLHF
>TRBJ1-2|TRBV6-5
CASSYGRVEVYTF
>TRBJ2-3|TRBV6-5
CASRMGGTTDTQYF
>TRBJ2-7|TRBV6-5
CASSYSIGGAYEQYF
>TRBJ1-1|TRBV6-5
CASSHRTGGSTEAFF
>TRBJ1-1|TRBV27
CASRPYGQGNTEAFF
>TRBJ1-5|TRBV19
CASSQGWDRGRRSGEQPQHF